This entry is about one T cell receptor beta chain. What it recognizes is unknown. This specimen belongs to a study of blood T cells in healthy people across ages. Across the whole study: There was about one barcoded beta molecule captured by template switching per two T cells.

The V end lost 2 bases, the J end lost 0 bases, and 9 bases lay between the germline ends. The length of the CDR3 is 15 residues. Germline assignment: CDR1 SGHVS and CDR2 FNYEAQ. Collection of around 10 milliliters of peripheral blood was performed for each donor. Each sample provided at least 6 micrograms of extracted total RNA. The authors ran a second PCR of about 6 to 12 cycles using a sample-barcoded 5' primer and a J-beta primer mix. Using its own MiXCR run on the 5' RACE reads, TCRdb lists one record per CDR3 protein. The sample holds approximately 850,000 distinct CDR3 sequences; about 42% are singletons and the top ten take around 21%. General study findings and limits: In older individuals, TCR beta diversity per million T cells was lower, falling roughly linearly with age.

This TCR was sampled from a man in his 60s in good health. The chain joins TRBV7-6 to TRBJ2-3; tentative D call: TRBD2 (6 bases). The sequenced sample consisted of blood. Here the CDR3 reads CASSLFSGSTDTQYF. The CDR3, as DNA: TGTGCCAGCAGCTTATTTAGCGGTAGCACAGATACGCAGTATTTT.